The 13 T cell receptor beta chains below come from one sample, sequenced in a study of preoperative IRX-2 immunotherapy in early breast cancer. TCRdb's copy holds only in-frame clones and misses some; the assay was immunoSEQ multiplex PCR. The profile shows 40,000 to 50,000 clones, roughly 77% of them singletons. Documented treatment: preoperative locoregional IRX-2 cytokine immunotherapy. Sequences were derived from tumor tissue, sampled after IRX-2 immunotherapy. These receptor sequences come from a human donor with breast cancer.

The rearrangement uses TRBV28 and TRBJ2-7; perhaps TRBD2 as D (5 bases). Between the trimmed V and J ends, which lost 6 bases and 3 bases, there was a span of 21 bases. The CDR3 sequence is 16 residues long. From germline, CDR1 is MDHEN and CDR2 SYDVKM. The CDR3 nucleotides read TGTGCCAGCAGGGGTGGAGGTGCGACACCCATCTACGAGCAGTACTTC. Protein sequence: CASRGGGATPIYEQYF.

This chain connects TRBV16 to TRBJ1-5; D gene unclear. Germline V lookup: CDR1 KGHSY, CDR2 FQNENV. The V and J ends lost 6 bases and 3 bases respectively, with 15 bases between them. The CDR3 is made up of 15 amino acids. CDR3 sequence reads: CASRRAVGINQPQHF. The CDR3 nucleotides read TGTGCCAGCAGACGGGCGGTGGGTATCAATCAGCCCCAGCATTTT.

The table lists this clone with a few counts. The gene calls are TRBV11-3 and TRBJ1-2, with 7 bases identical to TRBD1. The CDR3 runs 16 residues. Per the germline V gene, CDR1 is SGHNT and CDR2 is YENEEA. The V and J ends lost 5 bases and 5 bases, in that order; junction bases with no gene match: 14. CDR3 nucleotide sequence: TGTGCCAGCAGCCCGACAGGGTTTTTGGCCGGATATGGCTACACCTTC. Translated: CASSPTGFLAGYGYTF.

The gene calls are TRBV19 and TRBJ1-2; 7 nucleotides agree with TRBD1. CDR1 is LNHDA, CDR2 SQIVND, per germline (reference sequence). This CDR3 comprises 13 residues. The junction had 0 bases not matched to a gene; V was cut back by 3 bases and J by 2 bases. The CDR3 reads CASSMGQNYGYTF. The CDR3 region has the DNA TGTGCCAGTAGTATGGGACAGAACTATGGCTACACCTTC.

This clone was seen only once. The CDR3 nucleotides are TGTGCAAGTCGCTTAGCCCCGGGACAGGGTTGCCCAGATACGCAGTATTTT. As protein: CASRLAPGQGCPDTQYF. The chain combines TRBV12-2 with TRBJ2-3; the table names TRBD1, a call not compared with the DNA. TRBV12-2 is listed as a pseudogene. The CDR3 totals 17 residues.

The rearrangement links TRBV19 to TRBJ2-7; 8 positions agree with TRBD2. CDR3 size: 13 residues. Trimming removed 7 bases from V and 3 bases from J; junction bases left unmatched: 5. Looked up from germline, CDR1 is LNHDA and CDR2 is SQIVND (reference sequence). CDR3 nucleotide sequence: TGTGCCAGTAAACCTAGCGGGTACTACGAGCAGTACTTC. Its translation: CASKPSGYYEQYF.

The rearrangement joins TRBV19 to TRBJ1-1, with 8 bases matching TRBD1. Germline V gene lookup returns CDR1 LNHDA and CDR2 SQIVND (reference sequence). Losses at the gene ends were 2 bases for V and 5 bases for J; bases not matched to a gene: 4. The CDR3 extends over 14 amino acids. Here the CDR3 reads CASSIQGAKTEAFF. Here the CDR3 DNA reads TGTGCCAGTAGTATACAGGGGGCGAAAACTGAAGCTTTCTTT.

This chain joins TRBV6-8 and TRBJ2-5; D may be TRBD1 (6 bases). This CDR3 spans 14 amino acids. Germline V lookup: CDR1 MNHGY, CDR2 SAAAGT. V lost 5 bases, J lost 2 bases, and 12 bases lay in between. The CDR3: CASSGGQRQETQYF. The CDR3 bases are TGTGCCAGCAGTGGTGGACAGAGACAAGAGACCCAGTACTTC.

The V gene is TRBV30, the J gene TRBJ2-1; weak D call: TRBD1 (6 bases). V was trimmed by 7 bases and J by 0 bases, leaving 13 bases between them. Per the germline V gene, CDR1 is GTSNPN and CDR2 is SVGIG (reference sequence). The CDR3 totals 14 residues. In nucleotides, the CDR3 is TGTGCCTATATGACAGGTAGCTCCTACAATGAGCAGTTCTTC. As protein: CAYMTGSSYNEQFF.

This chain connects TRBV19 to TRBJ1-1; weak D call: TRBD1 (6 bases). CDR1 is LNHDA and CDR2 is SQIVND in the germline V gene (reference sequence). The CDR3 extends over 17 amino acids. The V and J ends lost 1 base and 4 bases respectively, with 19 bases between them. Written as DNA, the CDR3 is TGTGCCAGTAGTATAGCGAATATCAGGGGATCGGGCACTGAAGCTTTCTTT. Translated: CASSIANIRGSGTEAFF.

This clone was counted a single time. The rearrangement links TRBV1 to TRBJ1-3. TRBV1 is a known pseudogene. The CDR3 has 15 residues. The CDR3 DNA reads as TGCGCCAGCAGCACTCGGGAAAGCTCTGGAAACACCATATATTTT. Protein sequence: CASSTRESSGNTIYF.

The rearrangement uses TRBV18 and TRBJ1-1; maybe TRBD1 (5 bases). Germline V gene lookup returns CDR1 KGHSH and CDR2 LQKENI. V was clipped by 6 bases and J by 1 base, with 12 bases between them. The CDR3 extends over 14 amino acids. CDR3 nucleotide sequence: TGTGCCAGCTCCCTAGGTACAGGGAACACTGAAGCTTTCTTT. Its translation: CASSLGTGNTEAFF.

The rearrangement links TRBV28 to TRBJ1-3, with TRBD1 identical over 7 bases. This CDR3 comprises 14 residues. The J segment lost 2 bases and the V segment lost 5 bases, leaving 3 bases of the junction unmatched. Germline assignment: CDR1 MDHEN and CDR2 SYDVKM. In DNA form, the CDR3 reads TGTGCCAGCAGTACCGACAGGGCTGGAAACACCATATATTTT. Its translation: CASSTDRAGNTIYF.